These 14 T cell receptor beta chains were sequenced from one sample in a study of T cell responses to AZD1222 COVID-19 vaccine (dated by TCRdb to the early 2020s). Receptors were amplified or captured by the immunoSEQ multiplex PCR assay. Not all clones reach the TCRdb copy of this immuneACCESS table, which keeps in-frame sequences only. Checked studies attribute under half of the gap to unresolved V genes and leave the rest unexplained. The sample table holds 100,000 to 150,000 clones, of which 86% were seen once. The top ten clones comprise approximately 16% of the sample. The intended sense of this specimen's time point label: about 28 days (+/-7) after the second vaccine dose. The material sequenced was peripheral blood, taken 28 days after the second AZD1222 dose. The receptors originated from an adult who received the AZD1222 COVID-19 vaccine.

The CDR3 region is CASSLVAGGGEQFF. CDR3 bases: TGTGCCAGCAGCTTAGTGGCGGGGGGCGGTGAGCAGTTCTTC. The V gene is TRBV11-2, the J gene TRBJ2-1, with 8 bases fitting TRBD2. Germline V gene sequence: CDR1 SGHAT, CDR2 FQNNGV. After removal of 1 base from V and 9 bases from J, the junction contained 5 bases not matched to a gene. The CDR3 extends over 14 amino acids.

The CDR3 here is CASSQDTGANEKLFF. CDR3 sequence (DNA): TGCGCCAGCAGCCAAGATACAGGTGCCAATGAAAAACTGTTTTTT. This chain uses TRBV4-1 with TRBJ1-4; maybe TRBD1 (5 bases). Looked up from germline, CDR1 is MGHRA and CDR2 is YSYEKL. CDR3 length: 15 amino acids. V dropped 0 bases and J dropped 5 bases, with 10 bases sitting between them.

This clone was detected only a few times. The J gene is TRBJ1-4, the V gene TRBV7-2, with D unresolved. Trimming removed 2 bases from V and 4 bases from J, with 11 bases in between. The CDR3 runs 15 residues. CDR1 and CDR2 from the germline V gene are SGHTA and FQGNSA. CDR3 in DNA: TGTGCCAGCAGCTTATACAGCGATTTTAATGAAAAACTGTTTTTT. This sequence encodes CASSLYSDFNEKLFF.

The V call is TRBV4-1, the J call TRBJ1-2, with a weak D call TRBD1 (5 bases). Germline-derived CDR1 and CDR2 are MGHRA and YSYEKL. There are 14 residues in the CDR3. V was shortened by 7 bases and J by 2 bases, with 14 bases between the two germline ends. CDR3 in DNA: TGCGCCAGCACACGAGGACACCAGAACTATGGCTACACCTTC. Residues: CASTRGHQNYGYTF.

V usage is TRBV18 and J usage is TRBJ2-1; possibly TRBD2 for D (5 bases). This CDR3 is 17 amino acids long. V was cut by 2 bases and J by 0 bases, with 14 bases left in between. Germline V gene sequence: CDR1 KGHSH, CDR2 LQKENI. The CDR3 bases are TGTGCCAGCTCACCAATACTAGTCACATACTCCTACAATGAGCAGTTCTTC. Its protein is CASSPILVTYSYNEQFF.

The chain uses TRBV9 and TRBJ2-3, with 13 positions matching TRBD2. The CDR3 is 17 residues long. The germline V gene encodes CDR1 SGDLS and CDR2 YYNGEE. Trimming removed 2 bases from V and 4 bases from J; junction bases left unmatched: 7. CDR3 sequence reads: CASSVGTSGKGADTQYF. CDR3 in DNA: TGTGCCAGCAGCGTCGGGACTAGCGGGAAAGGGGCAGATACGCAGTATTTT.

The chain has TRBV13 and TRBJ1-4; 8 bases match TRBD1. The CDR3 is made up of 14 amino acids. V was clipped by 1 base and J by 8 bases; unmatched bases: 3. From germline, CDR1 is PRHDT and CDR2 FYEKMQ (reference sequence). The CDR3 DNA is TGTGCCAGCAGCTTAGACAGGGGGTCCGAAAAACTGTTTTTT. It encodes CASSLDRGSEKLFF.

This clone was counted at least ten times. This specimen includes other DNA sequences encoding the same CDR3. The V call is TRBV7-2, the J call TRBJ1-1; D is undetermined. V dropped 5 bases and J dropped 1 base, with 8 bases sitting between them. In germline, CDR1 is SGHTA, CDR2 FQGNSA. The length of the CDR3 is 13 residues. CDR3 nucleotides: TGTGCCAGCAGCCGGGGTCCGAACACTGAAGCTTTCTTT. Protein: CASSRGPNTEAFF.

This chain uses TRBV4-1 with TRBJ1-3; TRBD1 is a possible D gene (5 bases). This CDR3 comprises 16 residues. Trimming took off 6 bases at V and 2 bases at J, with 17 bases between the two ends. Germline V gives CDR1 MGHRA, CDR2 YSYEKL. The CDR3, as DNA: TGCGCCAGCAGTCTCTACGCAGGGCAGACTGGAAACACCATATATTTT. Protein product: CASSLYAGQTGNTIYF.

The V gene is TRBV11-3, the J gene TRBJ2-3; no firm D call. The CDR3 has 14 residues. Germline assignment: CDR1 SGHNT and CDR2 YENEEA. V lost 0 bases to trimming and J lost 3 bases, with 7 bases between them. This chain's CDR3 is CASSLEPGTDTQYF. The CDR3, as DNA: TGTGCCAGCAGCTTAGAACCCGGGACAGATACGCAGTATTTT.

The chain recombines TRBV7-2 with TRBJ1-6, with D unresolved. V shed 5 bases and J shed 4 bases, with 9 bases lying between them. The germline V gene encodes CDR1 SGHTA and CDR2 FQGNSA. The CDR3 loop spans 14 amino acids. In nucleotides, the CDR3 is TGTGCCAGCAGCCCGACTTGGTATAATTCACCCCTCCACTTT. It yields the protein CASSPTWYNSPLHF.

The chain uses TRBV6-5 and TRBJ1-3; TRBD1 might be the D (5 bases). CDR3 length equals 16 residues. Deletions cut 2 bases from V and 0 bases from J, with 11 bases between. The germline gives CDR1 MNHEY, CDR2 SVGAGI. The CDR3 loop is CASSYAAGFSGNTIYF. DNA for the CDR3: TGTGCCAGCAGTTACGCGGCAGGGTTCTCTGGAAACACCATATATTTT.

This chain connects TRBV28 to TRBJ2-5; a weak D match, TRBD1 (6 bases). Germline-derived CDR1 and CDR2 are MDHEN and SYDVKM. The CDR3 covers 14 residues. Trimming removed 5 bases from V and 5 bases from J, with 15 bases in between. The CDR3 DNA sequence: TGTGCCAGCAGTACTATACAGGGACGGGAGACCCAGTACTTC. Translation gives CASSTIQGRETQYF. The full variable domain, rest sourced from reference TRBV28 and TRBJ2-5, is DVKVTQSSRYLVKRTGEKVFLECVQDMDHENMFWYRQDPGLGLRLIYFSYDVKMKEKGDIPEGYSVSREKKERFSLILESASTNQTSMYLCASSTIQGRETQYFGPGTRLLVL.

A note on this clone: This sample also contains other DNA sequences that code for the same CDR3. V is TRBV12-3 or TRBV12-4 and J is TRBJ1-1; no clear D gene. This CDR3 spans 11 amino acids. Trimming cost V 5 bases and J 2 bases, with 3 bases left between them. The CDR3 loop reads CASSPNTEAFF. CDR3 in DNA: TGTGCCAGCAGTCCAAACACTGAAGCTTTCTTT.